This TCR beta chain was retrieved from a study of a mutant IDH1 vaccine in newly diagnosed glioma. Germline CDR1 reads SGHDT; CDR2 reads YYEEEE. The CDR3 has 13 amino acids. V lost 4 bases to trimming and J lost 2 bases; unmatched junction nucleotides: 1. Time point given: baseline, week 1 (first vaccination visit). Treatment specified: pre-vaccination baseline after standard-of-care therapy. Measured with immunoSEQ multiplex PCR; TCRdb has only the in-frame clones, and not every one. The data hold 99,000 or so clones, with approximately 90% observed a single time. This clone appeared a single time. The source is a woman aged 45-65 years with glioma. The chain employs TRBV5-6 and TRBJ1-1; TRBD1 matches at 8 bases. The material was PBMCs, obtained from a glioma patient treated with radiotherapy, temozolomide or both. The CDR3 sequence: CASSPGGNTEAFF. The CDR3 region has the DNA TGTGCCAGCAGCCCAGGGGGCAACACTGAAGCTTTCTTT.